This TCR beta chain emerged from a study of cytomegalovirus exposure and HLA in healthy donors. A note on this clone: Its cognate antigen is unknown.

PCR primers comprised 60 Vbeta and 13 Jbeta primers. Repertoires were generated with immunoSEQ multiplex PCR, while TCRdb's copy carries only in-frame clones and drops some. The table records approximately 190,000 clones, approximately 87% of them present only once. General study results and limits: It has been reported that TCR beta sequences accurately predicted the HLA-A and HLA-B alleles of most subjects. With further analysis later on, most CMV-associated TCR beta chains appeared HLA-restricted. The number of N-insertions in an Asian-associated ancestry cluster was reportedly below the roughly 620-donor mean in a later analysis. The sole available immune exposure information was CMV serostatus.

Germline values: CDR1 SGHRS, CDR2 YFSETQ. Deletions cut 0 bases from V and 1 base from J, with 13 bases between. This CDR3 comprises 16 residues. The chain has TRBV5-1 and TRBJ2-5, with D perhaps matching TRBD2 (6 bases). Sequencing was performed on PBMCs. The sequence came from a man aged 30-40 years in good health and CMV-seronegative. The CDR3 spells CASSLEMAGSQETQYF. The CDR3 nucleotides are TGCGCCAGCAGCTTGGAGATGGCGGGGTCCCAAGAGACCCAGTACTTC. The full variable domain, rest sourced from reference TRBV5-1 and TRBJ2-5, is KAGVTQTPRYLIKTRGQQVTLSCSPISGHRSVSWYQQTPGQGLQFLFEYFSETQRNKGNFPGRFSGRQFSNSRSEMNVSTLELGDSALYLCASSLEMAGSQETQYFGPGTRLLVL.